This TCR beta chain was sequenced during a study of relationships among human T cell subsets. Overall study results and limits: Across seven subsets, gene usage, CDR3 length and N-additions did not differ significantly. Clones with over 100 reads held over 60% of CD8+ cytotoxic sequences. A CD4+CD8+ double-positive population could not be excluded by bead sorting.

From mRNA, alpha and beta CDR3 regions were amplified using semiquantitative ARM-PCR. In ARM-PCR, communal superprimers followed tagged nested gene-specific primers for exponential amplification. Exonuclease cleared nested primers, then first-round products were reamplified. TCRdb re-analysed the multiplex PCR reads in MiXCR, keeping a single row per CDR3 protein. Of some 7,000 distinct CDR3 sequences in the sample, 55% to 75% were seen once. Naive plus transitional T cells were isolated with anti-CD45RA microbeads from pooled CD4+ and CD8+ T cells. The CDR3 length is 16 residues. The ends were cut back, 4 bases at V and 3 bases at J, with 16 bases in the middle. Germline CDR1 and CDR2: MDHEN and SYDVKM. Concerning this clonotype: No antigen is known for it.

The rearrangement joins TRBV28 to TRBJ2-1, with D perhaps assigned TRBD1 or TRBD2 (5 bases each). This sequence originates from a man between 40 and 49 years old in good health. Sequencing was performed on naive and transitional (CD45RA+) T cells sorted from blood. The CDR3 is CASSSGDRRVYNEQFF. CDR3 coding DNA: TGTGCCAGCAGTTCCGGGGACCGCCGGGTCTACAATGAGCAGTTCTTC.